This T cell receptor (beta chain) originates from a study of patients and donors after allogeneic stem cell transplantation. The CDR3 length is 18 residues. Germline V gene sequence: CDR1 SGHAT, CDR2 FQNNGV. Deletions cut 7 bases from V and 0 bases from J, with 22 bases between. MiXCR, applied by TCRdb to the RT-PCR reads, yields one record per CDR3 protein. The data show hundreds of thousands of distinct CDR3 sequences, roughly 17% seen once. The clonotype originates from a human donor who was either an allogeneic HSCT recipient or a stem cell or donor lymphocyte infusion donor (not recorded which). It is not recorded whose cells these are; they may come from a transplant donor. This chain joins TRBV11-2 and TRBJ1-5; a possible D gene is TRBD1 (5 bases). The sequenced material came from blood, either unsorted or a sorted T cell fraction (not recorded which). The CDR3 sequence is CASNPFGRGDYSNQPQHF. The CDR3 DNA sequence: TGTGCCAGCAACCCCTTCGGAAGGGGCGACTATAGCAATCAGCCCCAGCATTTT. Variable domain in full (rest from reference TRBV11-2 and TRBJ1-5): EAGVAQSPRYKIIEKRQSVAFWCNPISGHATLYWYQQILGQGPKLLIQFQNNGVVDDSQLPKDRFSAERLKGVDSTLKIQPAKLEDSAVYLCASNPFGRGDYSNQPQHFGDGTRLSIL.